What follows is one T cell receptor beta chain and its context. The CDR3 is 16 residues long. The germline V and J ends were trimmed by 0 bases and 8 bases, with 18 bases remaining between them. Germline values: CDR1 MNHEY, CDR2 SVGAGI. The sample originates from a study of blood T cell repertoires in COVID-19. Overall study: The United States, Italy and Spain were the sources of the acute and convalescent COVID-19 samples. Sample material is recorded as cDNA or gDNA derived from T cells, B-cell-depleted T cells, or PBMCs.

Original methodology: Researchers report that nucleated cell counts were estimated from reference gene primer amplification. This table comes from immunoSEQ multiplex PCR, and its TCRdb copy is limited to in-frame clones, with some not included. V and J calls and clone size are copied from that table; D and trimming were computed from the DNA. The sample holds 150,000 to 200,000 clones; more than 85% are singletons and the top ten take around 1.9%. Sequencing was done on a sample of peripheral blood. The source is a man between 70 and 80 years old with active or convalescent COVID-19. The chain carries TRBV6-5 and TRBJ2-3, with a weak D call TRBD2 (5 bases). The CDR3 here is CASSYSPGMGSLTQYF. Here the CDR3 DNA reads TGTGCCAGCAGTTACTCGCCGGGGATGGGCAGCCTTACGCAGTATTTT.